A single sample gave rise to the 3 T cell receptor beta chains below, sequenced in a study of spatial heterogeneity in lung cancer. The time point denotes: blood at routine non-recurrence follow-up after resection. TCRdb analysed the 5' RACE reads with MiXCR anew, one entry per CDR3 protein. The table records 15,000 or so distinct CDR3 sequences, about 18% of them present only once. This specimen was PBMCs, taken at follow-up. Every receptor here comes from a male donor with early-stage non-small cell lung cancer.

This clonotype showed up many times. This sequence joins TRBV5-1 and TRBJ2-3; 7 nucleotides align to TRBD1. V dropped 4 bases and J dropped 7; count of bases not matched to a gene: 3. The CDR3 totals 12 residues. CDR1 is SGHRS and CDR2 is YFSETQ in the germline V gene. The CDR3 region is CASSLQGNTQYF. The DNA for the CDR3 is TGCGCCAGCAGCCTACAGGGGAATACGCAGTATTTT.

In this sample, this clonotype turned up many times. CDR3 bases: TGCGCCAGCAGCGGGGAGGTAGGATTCCAAGAGACCCAGTACTTC. This codes for CASSGEVGFQETQYF. The V call is TRBV5-1, the J call TRBJ2-5, with a possible D match to TRBD2 (6 bases). The V end lost 4 bases, the J end lost 1 base, and 14 bases lay between the germline ends. CDR1 SGHRS and CDR2 YFSETQ come from the germline V gene. This CDR3 is built from 15 residues.

V usage is TRBV20-1 and J usage is TRBJ2-1, with D perhaps given as TRBD1 or TRBD2 (6 bases each). V was trimmed by 3 bases and J by 6 bases, leaving 15 bases between them. Germline CDR1 reads DFQATT; CDR2 reads SNEGSKA (reference sequence). The CDR3 totals 14 residues. CDR3 sequence (DNA): TGCAGTGCTAGTCCCGGGGGCCGGAGCAATGAGCAGTTCTTC. It codes for CSASPGGRSNEQFF.